One and the same sample provided the 15 T cell receptor beta chains below, sequenced in a study of graft-versus-host responses after intestinal transplantation. Sequencing used immunoSEQ multiplex PCR; TCRdb keeps in-frame clones, though not all of them. Among approximately 100,000 clones listed, approximately 85% were seen once. The sequencing here drew on PBMCs, taken 255 days after intestinal transplant. Every receptor here comes from a human patient who received an intestinal transplant, so some T cells may come from the graft donor.

The V gene is TRBV19, the J gene TRBJ1-4; D call uncertain. Trimming took off 5 bases at V and 3 bases at J, with 13 bases between the two ends. CDR1 is LNHDA and CDR2 is SQIVND in the germline V gene (reference sequence). This CDR3 has 15 residues. The CDR3 is CASSPTHRPNEKLFF. CDR3 nucleotide sequence: TGTGCCAGTAGTCCAACCCATCGACCTAATGAAAAACTGTTTTTT.

The rearrangement joins TRBV9 to TRBJ2-1; D tentatively reads TRBD1 or TRBD2 (6 bases each). The length of the CDR3 is 16 residues. Trimming took 3 bases from V and 4 from J, leaving 17 bases between them. The germline CDR1 and CDR2 sequences are SGDLS and YYNGEE. CDR3 in DNA: TGTGCCAGCAGCGGGCGGGACACCCCGCAATACAATGAGCAGTTCTTC. Protein: CASSGRDTPQYNEQFF.

The chain carries TRBV28 and TRBJ1-5, with D unclear. Per germline, CDR1 MDHEN and CDR2 SYDVKM. Deletions cut 2 bases from V and 3 bases from J, with 8 bases between. The CDR3 has 14 amino acids. The CDR3, as DNA: TGTGCCAGCAGTTTAAGTACGGTCAATCAGCCCCAGCATTTT. Encoded protein: CASSLSTVNQPQHF.

The V and J genes are TRBV5-1 and TRBJ2-7; the D call may be TRBD1 or TRBD2 (6 bases each). Germline V gene data show CDR1 as SGHRS and CDR2 as YFSETQ. This CDR3 contains 13 residues. V lost 2 bases and J 6 bases, leaving 12 bases between the germline ends. The CDR3 DNA reads TGCGCCAGCAGCTTCCGGGGGCAGTCCGAGCAGTACTTC. Protein: CASSFRGQSEQYF.

The chain uses TRBV29-1 and TRBJ2-5; 11 nucleotides align to TRBD2. The CDR3 runs 16 residues. The V gene end was trimmed by 6 bases and the J gene end by 2 bases; junction bases not matched to a gene: 11. The germline gives CDR1 SQVTM, CDR2 ANQGSEA. CDR3 region: CSVAGLAGGPQETQYF. Written as DNA, the CDR3 is TGCAGCGTGGCCGGGCTAGCGGGGGGTCCTCAAGAGACCCAGTACTTC.

The gene calls are TRBV28 and TRBJ2-5; 7 bases fit TRBD1. Unmatched junction bases numbered 11, after V lost 2 bases and J lost 5 bases. There are 16 residues in the CDR3. Germline V gene data show CDR1 as MDHEN and CDR2 as SYDVKM. CDR3 nucleotide sequence: TGTGCCAGCAGTTTAAGGCCAAGGGGGCCTCGGGAGACCCAGTACTTC. It specifies CASSLRPRGPRETQYF.

CDR3 nucleotide sequence: TGTGCCAGCAGCCTACTCAGGGATCCTGGGGAGACCCAGTACTTC. This translates into CASSLLRDPGETQYF. The rearrangement links TRBV7-8 to TRBJ2-5, with D possibly being TRBD1 (5 bases). With 5 bases removed from V and 5 bases from J, the gap between germline ends came to 18 bases. The CDR3 contains 15 residues. Germline V gives CDR1 SGHVS, CDR2 FQNEAQ.

The rearrangement links TRBV27 to TRBJ2-1; D remains unclear. The CDR3 contains 12 residues. Trimming shortened V by 1 base and J by 9 bases, and 7 bases separated the two germline ends. Germline V gene data show CDR1 as MNHEY and CDR2 as SMNVEV (reference sequence). The CDR3 nucleotides are TGTGCCAGCAGTTTATTGGTTGGTGAGCAGTTCTTC. The encoded protein is CASSLLVGEQFF.

This chain joins TRBV5-8 and TRBJ2-1; possibly TRBD2 for D (6 bases). The CDR3 has 16 amino acids. Germline CDR1 and CDR2: SGHTS and YDEGEE. Trimming left V 0 bases short and J 2 bases short, with 12 bases between. The CDR3, as DNA: TGTGCCAGCAGCTTGGATGAGCGGACTACCTACAATGAGCAGTTCTTC. This gives the protein CASSLDERTTYNEQFF. The full variable domain, its missing parts supplied by reference TRBV5-8 and TRBJ2-1, is EAGVTQSPTHLIKTRGQQATLRCSPISGHTSVYWYQQALGLGLQFLLWYDEGEERNRGNFPPRFSGRQFPNYSSELNVNALELEDSALYLCASSLDERTTYNEQFFGPGTRLTVL.

V usage is TRBV6-5 and J usage is TRBJ2-3; D gene ambiguous. Germline V gives CDR1 MNHEY, CDR2 SVGAGI. Trimming pared 6 bases from V and 2 bases from J, leaving 9 bases between. CDR3 size: 13 residues. The CDR3 DNA is TGTGCCAGCAGGGGCCCTCTCACAGATACGCAGTATTTT. This codes for CASRGPLTDTQYF.

V is TRBV29-1 and J is TRBJ1-5; TRBD1 matches 7 bases. CDR1 and CDR2 (germline): SQVTM, ANQGSEA. The trim removed 4 bases at V and 7 bases at J, leaving 4 bases unmatched. This CDR3 contains 12 residues. CDR3 bases: TGCAGCGTTGGACAGGGCGGACAGCCCCAGCATTTT. Translating it yields CSVGQGGQPQHF.

V is TRBV6-5 and J is TRBJ1-2; no clear D. Germline values: CDR1 MNHEY, CDR2 SVGAGI. This CDR3 has 14 residues. Deletions cut 1 base from V and 0 bases from J, with 6 bases between. This CDR3 reads CASSYYPSNYGYTF. In DNA, the CDR3 is TGTGCCAGCAGTTACTACCCGTCTAACTATGGCTACACCTTC.

The chain links TRBV5-1 to TRBJ2-3; the D gene is possibly TRBD2 (6 bases). The CDR3 consists of 15 residues. V was pared by 0 bases and J by 0 bases, with 8 bases between. The germline gives CDR1 SGHRS, CDR2 YFSETQ. Here the CDR3 reads CASSLGSGSTDTQYF. The CDR3 DNA follows: TGCGCCAGCAGCTTGGGTAGCGGAAGCACAGATACGCAGTATTTT. The variable domain in full, with the rest retrieved from reference TRBV5-1 and TRBJ2-3, is KAGVTQTPRYLIKTRGQQVTLSCSPISGHRSVSWYQQTPGQGLQFLFEYFSETQRNKGNFPGRFSGRQFSNSRSEMNVSTLELGDSALYLCASSLGSGSTDTQYFGPGTRLTVL.

The chain combines TRBV6-6 with TRBJ2-5, with TRBD1 matching over 7 bases. The CDR3 sequence is 15 residues long. Germline lookup yields CDR1 MNHNY and CDR2 SVGAGI (reference sequence). The trim removed 7 bases at V and 3 bases at J, leaving 11 bases unmatched. This CDR3 reads CASNRAWQGEETQYF. CDR3 DNA sequence: TGTGCCAGCAATAGGGCGTGGCAGGGGGAAGAGACCCAGTACTTC.

The chain recombines TRBV28 with TRBJ2-7, with TRBD1 matching over 10 bases. The germline V gene has CDR1 MDHEN and CDR2 SYDVKM. CDR3 length equals 13 residues. The trim removed 8 bases at V and 4 bases at J, leaving 5 bases unmatched. CDR3 residues: CASGQGVRYEQYV. The CDR3 coding sequence is TGTGCCAGCGGACAGGGGGTACGGTACGAGCAGTACGTC.